This entry lists 19 T cell receptor beta chains sequenced from one sample in a study of cytomegalovirus exposure and HLA in healthy donors. The repertoire was sequenced with immunoSEQ multiplex PCR; TCRdb's copy has only in-frame clones and lacks some. The sample shows about 190,000 clones, around 84% of them seen only once. The source material was PBMCs. Source of these receptors: a man aged 18-30 years in good health and CMV-seropositive.

The V and J genes are TRBV7-9 and TRBJ2-7; 7 nucleotides agree with TRBD2. J gave up 0 bases and V 5 bases, and 4 bases lay outside the gene matches. Germline CDR1 and CDR2: SEHNR and FQNEAQ (reference sequence). The CDR3 contains 14 residues. In nucleotides, the CDR3 is TGTGCCAGCAGCCCGAGCGGGGTCTCCTACGAGCAGTACTTC. This translates into CASSPSGVSYEQYF.

The V call is TRBV19, the J call TRBJ2-7; 7 bases fit TRBD1. This CDR3 spans 14 amino acids. Per the germline V gene, CDR1 is LNHDA and CDR2 is SQIVND (reference sequence). The V and J ends lost 3 bases and 2 bases, in that order; junction bases with no gene match: 4. This CDR3 is CASSIRTGAYEQYF. CDR3 DNA sequence: TGTGCCAGTAGTATTCGGACAGGAGCCTACGAGCAGTACTTC.

The table lists this clone with a few counts. This rearrangement joins TRBV15 to TRBJ2-7; TRBD2 agrees at 10 bases. CDR3 length: 14 residues. Germline V gene sequence: CDR1 LNHNV, CDR2 YYDKDF (reference sequence). Germline trimming cut 4 bases from V and 5 bases from J; bases unmatched to any gene: 5. The CDR3 region has the DNA TGTGCCACCAGCATGAAGCGGGAGGGCCACGAGCAGTACTTC. This gives the protein CATSMKREGHEQYF.

The chain links TRBV25-1 to TRBJ2-7; D remains unclear. CDR1 and CDR2 from the germline V gene are MGHDK and SYGVNS. Trimming cost V 5 bases and J 9 bases, with 14 bases left between them. This CDR3 region has 12 residues. CDR3 nucleotide sequence: TGTGCCAGCAGTCCCCCCTATCCGGGGCAGTACTTC. Protein product: CASSPPYPGQYF.

This clone showed up just a few times. The genes are TRBV5-1 and TRBJ2-2; 7 nucleotides agree with TRBD2. This CDR3 spans 18 amino acids. After removal of 4 bases from V and 1 base from J, the junction contained 13 bases not matched to a gene. Germline CDR1 reads SGHRS; CDR2 reads YFSETQ. CDR3 sequence: CASSVWSQGGMNTGELFF. In DNA form, the CDR3 reads TGCGCCAGCAGCGTGTGGTCTCAGGGAGGGATGAACACCGGGGAGCTGTTTTTT.

The rearrangement links TRBV28 to TRBJ1-5, with a tentative D call TRBD1 (6 bases). The CDR3 runs to 14 residues. Germline V gives CDR1 MDHEN, CDR2 SYDVKM. V dropped 3 bases and J dropped 4 bases, with 10 bases sitting between them. The CDR3 here is CASSLSGANQPQHF. The CDR3 DNA sequence: TGTGCCAGCAGTTTGTCAGGGGCGAATCAGCCCCAGCATTTT.

The genes are TRBV4-3 and TRBJ2-7; tentatively, D is TRBD2 (7 bases). V was trimmed by 0 bases and J by 7 bases, leaving 19 bases between them. Germline CDR1 LGHNA, CDR2 YSLEER. The CDR3 length is 16 residues. CDR3 DNA sequence: TGCGCCAGCAGCCAAGATTTGGGAGGGGGTTCCGAGGAGCAGTACTTC. It yields the protein CASSQDLGGGSEEQYF.

The chain links TRBV7-2 to TRBJ2-5; D call uncertain. CDR1 is SGHTA and CDR2 is FQGNSA in the germline V gene. The ends were cut back, 0 bases at V and 5 bases at J, with 4 bases in the middle. The CDR3 is 12 residues long. CDR3 protein: CASSLAAETQYF. DNA of the CDR3: TGTGCCAGCAGCTTAGCGGCTGAGACCCAGTACTTC.

This chain links TRBV2 with TRBJ1-2, with a tentative D call TRBD1 (5 bases). The CDR3 is 13 amino acids. Trimming stripped 8 bases from V and 8 bases from J, with 18 bases between. Per the germline V gene, CDR1 is SNHLY and CDR2 is FYNNEI. The CDR3, as DNA: TGTGCCAGCTCTTTCAGGGTAGTGGGCGGCTACACCTTC. Translated, it gives CASSFRVVGGYTF. Looking up the rest from reference TRBV2 and TRBJ1-2 gives the full variable domain: EPEVTQTPSHQVTQMGQEVILRCVPISNHLYFYWYRQILGQKVEFLVSFYNNEISEKSEIFDDQFSVERPDGSNFTLKIRSTKLEDSAMYFCASSFRVVGGYTFGSGTRLTVV.

The CDR3 sequence: CATSRGGGQPQHF. For the CDR3, the DNA is TGTGCCACCAGCAGAGGGGGGGGTCAGCCCCAGCATTTT. This chain connects TRBV15 to TRBJ1-5; D might be TRBD1 (5 bases). V lost 1 base, J lost 6 bases, and 7 bases lay in between. Germline-derived CDR1 and CDR2 are LNHNV and YYDKDF (reference sequence). The CDR3 is 13 residues long.

The chain is built from TRBV2 and TRBJ2-2; 13 bases align to TRBD2. Germline V gene sequence: CDR1 SNHLY, CDR2 FYNNEI. Germline trimming cut 3 bases from V and 0 bases from J; bases unmatched to any gene: 7. The CDR3 extends over 19 amino acids. The CDR3 bases are TGTGCCAGCAGTGAGGATGGGACTAGCGGGGATGCGAACACCGGGGAGCTGTTTTTT. It yields the protein CASSEDGTSGDANTGELFF. Combining the CDR3 with reference TRBV2 and TRBJ2-2 gives the whole variable domain EPEVTQTPSHQVTQMGQEVILRCVPISNHLYFYWYRQILGQKVEFLVSFYNNEISEKSEIFDDQFSVERPDGSNFTLKIRSTKLEDSAMYFCASSEDGTSGDANTGELFFGEGSRLTVL.

The V and J genes are TRBV7-9 and TRBJ2-3, with D uncertain. V was trimmed by 5 bases and J by 4 bases, leaving 10 bases between them. Germline CDR1 is SEHNR and CDR2 is FQNEAQ (reference sequence). CDR3 length equals 13 residues. The CDR3 DNA follows: TGTGCCAGCAGCGGGTTTGGGCCAGATACGCAGTATTTT. Residues: CASSGFGPDTQYF.

The chain recombines TRBV5-1 with TRBJ2-7; the D gene is possibly TRBD1 (5 bases). V gave up 0 bases and J gave up 1 base, with 11 bases separating them. The CDR3 length is 15 residues. CDR1 and CDR2 from the germline V gene are SGHRS and YFSETQ. CDR3 nucleotides: TGCGCCAGCAGCTTGGGGGTGACAGTATCCTACGAGCAGTACTTC. Translating it yields CASSLGVTVSYEQYF.

This clone occurred once. The rearrangement uses TRBV28 and TRBJ1-2, with no clear D. CDR1 MDHEN and CDR2 SYDVKM come from the germline V gene. The CDR3 loop spans 12 amino acids. V lost 4 bases and J 3 bases, leaving 6 bases between the germline ends. CDR3: CASSSRYYGYTF. The CDR3 DNA follows: TGTGCCAGCAGTTCGAGGTACTATGGCTACACCTTC.

V usage is TRBV14 and J usage is TRBJ1-4, with D maybe TRBD1 (6 bases). Germline lookup yields CDR1 SGHDN and CDR2 FVKESK. CDR3 size: 14 residues. V lost 2 bases to trimming and J lost 10 bases, with 14 bases between them. CDR3 sequence reads: CASSQRGQGRKLFF. In nucleotides, the CDR3 is TGTGCCAGCAGCCAACGCGGCCAGGGGAGAAAACTGTTTTTT.

The chain combines TRBV11-1 with TRBJ2-7; D possibly corresponds to TRBD1 (7 bases). CDR3 size: 16 residues. Trimming removed 1 base from V and 0 bases from J, with 13 bases in between. Germline CDR1 SGHAT, CDR2 FQDESV (reference sequence). The CDR3 nucleotides read TGTGCCAGCAGCTTAGAAGCCCAGGGGGGCTCCTACGAGCAGTACTTC. It specifies CASSLEAQGGSYEQYF.

The table lists this clone with a few counts. The rearrangement joins TRBV5-1 to TRBJ2-5, with D possibly TRBD2 on 5 matching bases. Germline loops: CDR1 SGHRS, CDR2 YFSETQ. CDR3 length: 15 residues. The V end was cut by 0 bases, the J end by 3 bases, with 12 bases between. The CDR3 DNA is TGCGCCAGCAGCTTGGGAGGCCAGAGGGAAGAGACCCAGTACTTC. Translating gives CASSLGGQREETQYF.

The rearrangement links TRBV5-1 to TRBJ2-3; 9 bases are shared with TRBD2. The CDR3 is 15 amino acids. CDR1 and CDR2 (germline): SGHRS, YFSETQ. J was trimmed by 2 bases and V by 4 bases; bases with no gene match: 5. CDR3 coding DNA: TGCGCCAGCAGCCCCCGACTAGCGGACACAGATACGCAGTATTTT. This translates into CASSPRLADTDTQYF. Full variable domain (rest looked up from reference TRBV5-1 and TRBJ2-3): KAGVTQTPRYLIKTRGQQVTLSCSPISGHRSVSWYQQTPGQGLQFLFEYFSETQRNKGNFPGRFSGRQFSNSRSEMNVSTLELGDSALYLCASSPRLADTDTQYFGPGTRLTVL.

The chain uses TRBV4-1 and TRBJ2-7, with 8 nucleotides matching TRBD1. Germline trimming cut 4 bases from V and 0 bases from J; bases unmatched to any gene: 11. In germline, CDR1 is MGHRA, CDR2 YSYEKL. The CDR3 length is 17 residues. The CDR3 is CASSRNLGQGSSYEQYF. The CDR3 DNA reads as TGCGCCAGCAGCCGAAACTTAGGACAGGGATCCTCCTACGAGCAGTACTTC.